This is a list of T cell receptor beta chains from one sample in a study of blood T cell repertoires in COVID-19. The table came from immunoSEQ multiplex PCR; TCRdb's copy has only in-frame clones and leaves some out. The sample lists nearly 35,000 clones; approximately 80% were seen once. Sequenced material: peripheral blood. Receptors were obtained from a woman aged 55-75 years with acute or convalescent COVID-19. Each CDR3 is given with its conserved first and last residue. D genes are given only for firm matches. Clone size is shown for a subset of rows, as once, few, many or a class of expanded clone.

D gene: .
J gene: TRBJ1-2
V gene: TRBV20-1
clone size: .
CDR3 protein: CSAHLMGGYTF
CDR3 DNA: TGCAGTGCCCACCTGATGGGCGGCTACACCTTC

D gene: .
J gene: TRBJ1-6
V gene: TRBV20-1
clone size: .
CDR3 protein: CSASRDGGFNNSPLHF
CDR3 DNA: TGCAGTGCTAGTAGGGACGGAGGGTTCAATAATTCACCCCTCCACTTT

D gene: TRBD1
J gene: TRBJ1-5
V gene: TRBV10-3
clone size: .
CDR3 protein: CAISRTGNSNQPQHF
CDR3 DNA: TGTGCCATCAGCAGGACAGGCAATAGCAATCAGCCCCAGCATTTT

D gene: TRBD2
J gene: TRBJ2-1
V gene: TRBV29-1
clone size: .
CDR3 protein: CSVDGFSGGAANEQFF
CDR3 DNA: TGCAGCGTTGATGGCTTTAGCGGGGGGGCCGCTAATGAGCAGTTCTTC

D gene: .
J gene: TRBJ1-4
V gene: TRBV19
clone size: few
CDR3 protein: CASSRAENEKLFF
CDR3 DNA: TGTGCCAGTAGTCGTGCGGAGAATGAAAAACTGTTTTTT

D gene: TRBD2
J gene: TRBJ2-7
V gene: TRBV6-5
clone size: .
CDR3 protein: CASNTRWDYYEQYF
CDR3 DNA: TGTGCCAGCAATACTCGGTGGGACTACTACGAGCAGTACTTC

D gene: TRBD2
J gene: TRBJ2-7
V gene: TRBV18
clone size: .
CDR3 protein: CASSPLASGGYEQYF
CDR3 DNA: TGTGCCAGCTCACCATTGGCTAGCGGGGGTTACGAGCAGTACTTC

D gene: .
J gene: TRBJ1-3
V gene: TRBV5-4
clone size: .
CDR3 protein: CASSSQGASGNTIYF
CDR3 DNA: TGTGCCAGCAGCTCACAGGGTGCCTCTGGAAACACCATATATTTT

D gene: TRBD1
J gene: TRBJ1-2
V gene: TRBV29-1
clone size: once
CDR3 protein: CSVRDSLNYGYTF
CDR3 DNA: TGCAGCGTCCGGGACAGCCTAAACTATGGCTACACCTTC

D gene: .
J gene: TRBJ1-3
V gene: TRBV7-2
clone size: .
CDR3 protein: CASSLSSLSGNTIYF
CDR3 DNA: TGTGCCAGCAGCTTAAGTAGTCTCTCTGGAAACACCATATATTTT

D gene: .
J gene: TRBJ1-1
V gene: TRBV19
clone size: .
CDR3 protein: CASRERGLMNTEAFF
CDR3 DNA: TGTGCCAGTAGGGAGCGGGGTCTTATGAACACTGAAGCTTTCTTT

D gene: .
J gene: TRBJ2-1
V gene: TRBV5-1
clone size: .
CDR3 protein: CASRPGAVPFF
CDR3 DNA: TGCGCCAGCAGACCAGGGGCCGTCCCGTTCTTC

D gene: .
J gene: TRBJ1-5
V gene: TRBV1
clone size: few
CDR3 protein: CTSSHAPVRCNQPQHF
CDR3 DNA: TGCACCAGCAGCCACGCTCCCGTCAGGTGCAATCAGCCCCAGCATTTT

D gene: .
J gene: TRBJ1-2
V gene: TRBV30
clone size: .
CDR3 protein: CAWREQGASNGGYTF
CDR3 DNA: TGTGCCTGGAGGGAACAAGGGGCATCGAATGGGGGCTACACCTTC

D gene: .
J gene: TRBJ2-6
V gene: TRBV7-8
clone size: .
CDR3 protein: CASSEGAGANVLTF
CDR3 DNA: TGTGCCAGCAGCGAGGGGGCTGGGGCCAACGTCCTGACTTTC

D gene: TRBD1
J gene: TRBJ2-3
V gene: TRBV24-1
clone size: few
CDR3 protein: CATSVPDRGTDTQYF
CDR3 DNA: TGTGCCACCAGTGTACCCGACAGGGGAACAGATACGCAGTATTTT

D gene: TRBD1
J gene: TRBJ1-1
V gene: TRBV7-2
clone size: .
CDR3 protein: CASSLAGGQGGTEAFF
CDR3 DNA: TGTGCCAGCAGCTTAGCGGGGGGACAGGGGGGAACTGAAGCTTTCTTT

D gene: .
J gene: TRBJ1-2
V gene: TRBV7-2
clone size: .
CDR3 protein: CASSLPTRRYGYTF
CDR3 DNA: TGTGCCAGCAGCTTACCTACCCGGAGATATGGCTACACCTTC

D gene: TRBD2
J gene: TRBJ2-1
V gene: TRBV30
clone size: .
CDR3 protein: CASGGTSLSYNEQFF
CDR3 DNA: TGTGCCTCAGGGGGGACTAGCTTATCTTACAATGAGCAGTTCTTC

D gene: TRBD1
J gene: TRBJ1-1
V gene: TRBV6-5
clone size: once
CDR3 protein: CASSYSITGGGTEAFF
CDR3 DNA: TGTGCCAGCAGTTACTCGATCACAGGGGGTGGCACTGAAGCTTTCTTT

D gene: .
J gene: TRBJ1-2
V gene: TRBV7-8
clone size: few
CDR3 protein: CASSQDGQAAGGGYTF
CDR3 DNA: TGTGCCAGCAGCCAAGATGGGCAGGCCGCCGGGGGGGGCTACACCTTC

D gene: .
J gene: TRBJ1-2
V gene: TRBV30
clone size: .
CDR3 protein: CAWSLLRGTGYTF
CDR3 DNA: TGTGCCTGGAGTCTTCTCCGGGGAACTGGCTACACCTTC

D gene: TRBD1
J gene: TRBJ1-1
V gene: TRBV4-1
clone size: .
CDR3 protein: CASSQAGGNTEAFF
CDR3 DNA: TGCGCCAGCAGCCAAGCAGGGGGGAACACTGAAGCTTTCTTT

D gene: .
J gene: TRBJ1-2
V gene: TRBV12-3/TRBV12-4
clone size: .
CDR3 protein: CASRTRDLYGYTF
CDR3 DNA: TGTGCCAGCAGGACCAGGGATTTGTATGGCTACACCTTC

D gene: .
J gene: TRBJ1-6
V gene: TRBV28
clone size: once
CDR3 protein: CASRGLLQGSGSPLHF
CDR3 DNA: TGTGCCAGCAGAGGTCTCTTACAGGGTTCGGGTTCACCCCTCCACTTT

D gene: .
J gene: TRBJ2-1
V gene: TRBV5-1
clone size: .
CDR3 protein: CASSLSGQNNEQFF
CDR3 DNA: TGCGCCAGCAGCTTGAGCGGGCAGAACAATGAGCAGTTCTTC

D gene: .
J gene: TRBJ2-7
V gene: TRBV25-1
clone size: .
CDR3 protein: CASRPGPYEQYF
CDR3 DNA: TGTGCCAGCCGGCCAGGCCCCTACGAGCAGTACTTC

D gene: TRBD1
J gene: TRBJ1-2
V gene: TRBV12-3/TRBV12-4
clone size: .
CDR3 protein: CASSLASGGGYTF
CDR3 DNA: TGTGCCAGCAGTTTAGCTTCAGGGGGTGGCTACACCTTC